This T cell receptor beta chain derives from a study of blood T cell repertoires in COVID-19. Whole-study context: From T cells, B-cell-depleted T cells, or PBMCs came the material, which was cDNA or gDNA.

In germline, CDR1 is LNHDA, CDR2 SQIVND (reference sequence). V lost 3 bases to trimming and J lost 4 bases, with 12 bases between them. The CDR3 extends over 15 amino acids. As handled by the study authors: Reference gene primer amplification gave nucleated cell count estimates. Profiled with immunoSEQ multiplex PCR; TCRdb holds only in-frame clones, not every one. V, J and clone size are taken as reported in that table, and D and trimming were inferred from the DNA itself. The repertoire has 190,000 or so clones, around 87% of them found once; the top ten carry 2.5% to 3%. This TCR derives from a man aged 35 to 55 with active or convalescent COVID-19. The rearrangement uses TRBV19 and TRBJ2-2; D is perhaps TRBD1 (6 bases). Sequenced: peripheral blood. DNA for the CDR3: TGTGCCAGTAGTATGAATCCAGGGGTCACCGGGGAGCTGTTTTTT. Its protein is CASSMNPGVTGELFF.